This T cell receptor beta chain was retrieved from a study of glioma-infiltrating T cells after dendritic cell vaccination. Time point denoted: after dendritic cell vaccination, including at tumor progression/relapse. The CDR3 totals 14 residues. The V gene's germline CDR1 is SGHAT and CDR2 FQNNGV. The ends lost 6 bases at V and 4 bases at J; junction bases unmatched: 6. Some clones are missing from TCRdb's copy, which holds only in-frame ones; the method was immunoSEQ multiplex PCR. The profile shows about 24,000 clones, over 85% of them singletons. The chain is built from TRBV11-2 and TRBJ2-5; 9 bases fit TRBD1. The sample here was blood, taken after dendritic cell vaccination. This TCR was recovered from a human donor with glioblastoma. CDR3 amino acids: CASSPDRGGETQYF. CDR3 coding DNA: TGTGCCAGCAGTCCGGACAGGGGAGGAGAGACCCAGTACTTC. Supplemented by reference TRBV11-2 and TRBJ2-5, the full variable domain reads EAGVAQSPRYKIIEKRQSVAFWCNPISGHATLYWYQQILGQGPKLLIQFQNNGVVDDSQLPKDRFSAERLKGVDSTLKIQPAKLEDSAVYLCASSPDRGGETQYFGPGTRLLVL.